This entry features one T cell receptor beta chain sequence. This CDR3 contains 13 residues. V lost 2 bases and J 7 bases, leaving 8 bases between the germline ends. Germline lookup yields CDR1 SGHTA and CDR2 FQGTGA. Everyone who donated was a Caucasian adult who lived in Nashville, Tennessee. Using ten immunoSEQ deep assay plates, investigators sequenced unsorted PBMC DNA. The protocol was immunoSEQ multiplex PCR, while the TCRdb copy is restricted to in-frame clones and leaves out a portion. Of about 600,000 clones in the sample, roughly 79% were seen once. The source of the sample is a study of shared clonotypes between healthy human individuals.

Sequencing was carried out using PBMCs. This chain links TRBV7-3 with TRBJ1-4; possible D gene TRBD1, 5 bases. The TCR sequence derives from a woman in her thirties or forties in good health. Some clones in this sample may be carry-over from other donors' samples. The CDR3 bases are TGTGCCAGCAGCTTAGAAGGGGTTGAAAAACTGTTTTTT. Its translation is CASSLEGVEKLFF.